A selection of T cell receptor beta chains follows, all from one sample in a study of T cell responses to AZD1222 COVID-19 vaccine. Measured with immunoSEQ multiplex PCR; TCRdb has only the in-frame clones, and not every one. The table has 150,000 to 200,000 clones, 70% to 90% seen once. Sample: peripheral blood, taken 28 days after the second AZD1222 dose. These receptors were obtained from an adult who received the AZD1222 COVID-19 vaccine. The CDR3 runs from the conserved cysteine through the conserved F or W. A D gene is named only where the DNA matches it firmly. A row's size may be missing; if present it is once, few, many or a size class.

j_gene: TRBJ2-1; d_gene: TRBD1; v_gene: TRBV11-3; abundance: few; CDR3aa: CASSLEQGGYNEQFF; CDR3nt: TGTGCCAGCAGCTTAGAACAGGGGGGTTACAATGAGCAGTTCTTC
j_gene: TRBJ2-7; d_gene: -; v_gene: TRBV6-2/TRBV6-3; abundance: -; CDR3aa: CASSPSYEQYF; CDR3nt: TGTGCCAGCAGCCCCTCCTACGAGCAGTACTTC
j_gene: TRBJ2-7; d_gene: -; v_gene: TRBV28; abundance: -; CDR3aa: CASSPRQDSYEQYF; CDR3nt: TGTGCCAGCAGTCCCCGACAGGACTCCTACGAGCAGTACTTC
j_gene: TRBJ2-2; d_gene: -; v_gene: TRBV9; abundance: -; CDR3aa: CASSPRGWGQGTGELFF; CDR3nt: TGTGCCAGCAGTCCCCGCGGGTGGGGGCAGGGCACCGGGGAGCTGTTTTTT
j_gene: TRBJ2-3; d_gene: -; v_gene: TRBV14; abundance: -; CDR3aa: CASSSTGTDTQYF; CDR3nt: TGTGCCAGCAGTAGTACGGGCACAGATACGCAGTATTTT
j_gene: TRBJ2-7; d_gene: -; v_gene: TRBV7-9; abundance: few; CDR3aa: CASRRAETYEQYF; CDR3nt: TGTGCCAGCAGGAGGGCTGAAACCTACGAGCAGTACTTC
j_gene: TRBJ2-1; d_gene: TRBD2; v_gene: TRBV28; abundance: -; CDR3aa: CASSLFGSGREFRQFF; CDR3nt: TGTGCCAGCAGTTTATTTGGTAGCGGGAGGGAGTTCCGGCAGTTCTTC
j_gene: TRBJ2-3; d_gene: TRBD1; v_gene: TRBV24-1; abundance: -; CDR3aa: CATGQQGTTDTQYF; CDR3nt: TGTGCCACCGGCCAACAGGGGACCACAGATACGCAGTATTTT
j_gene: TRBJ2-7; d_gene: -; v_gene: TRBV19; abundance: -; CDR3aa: CASSTTGTRYEQYF; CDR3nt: TGTGCCAGTAGTACGACAGGGACTCGCTACGAGCAGTACTTC
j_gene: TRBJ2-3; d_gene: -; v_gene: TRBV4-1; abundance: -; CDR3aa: CASSLPRVGGAGYTDTQYF; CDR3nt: TGCGCCAGCAGCCTCCCGCGGGTGGGCGGGGCAGGATACACAGATACGCAGTATTTT
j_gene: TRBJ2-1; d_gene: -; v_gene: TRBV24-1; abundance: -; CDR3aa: CATSDRWGDPYNEQFF; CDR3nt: TGTGCCACCAGTGATCGTTGGGGGGACCCCTACAATGAGCAGTTCTTC
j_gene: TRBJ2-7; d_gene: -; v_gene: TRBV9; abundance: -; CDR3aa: CASSNRQGEGVSEQYF; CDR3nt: TGTGCCAGCAGCAATAGGCAGGGGGAGGGCGTCTCCGAGCAGTACTTC
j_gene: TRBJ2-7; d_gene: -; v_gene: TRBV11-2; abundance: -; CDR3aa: CASSLGGLSSYEQYF; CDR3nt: TGTGCCAGCAGCTTAGGTGGGCTGAGCTCCTACGAGCAGTACTTC
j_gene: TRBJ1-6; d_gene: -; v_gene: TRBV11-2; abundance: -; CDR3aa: CASSLGVTDKNSPLHF; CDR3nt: TGTGCCAGCAGCTTGGGCGTGACAGATAAAAATTCACCCCTCCACTTT
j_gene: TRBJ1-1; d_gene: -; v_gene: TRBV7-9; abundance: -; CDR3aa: CASSLDGGMGAFF; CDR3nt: TGTGCCAGCAGCTTAGATGGGGGAATGGGAGCTTTCTTT
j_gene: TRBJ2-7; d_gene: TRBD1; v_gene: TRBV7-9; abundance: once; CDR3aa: CASSYGTGTYEQYF; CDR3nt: TGTGCCAGCAGCTACGGGACAGGCACCTACGAGCAGTACTTC
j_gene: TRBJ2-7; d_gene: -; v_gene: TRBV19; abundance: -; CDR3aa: CASSIPGDGAYEQYF; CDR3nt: TGTGCCAGTAGTATTCCCGGGGATGGGGCCTACGAGCAGTACTTC
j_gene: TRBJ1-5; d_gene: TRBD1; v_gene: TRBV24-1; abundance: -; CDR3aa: CATSDPRGLEQPQHF; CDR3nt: TGTGCCACCAGTGATCCCAGGGGGCTGGAGCAGCCCCAGCATTTT
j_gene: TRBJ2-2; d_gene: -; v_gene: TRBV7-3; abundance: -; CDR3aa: CASSLNRGGTGELFF; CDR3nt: TGTGCCAGCAGCTTAAACAGGGGAGGCACCGGGGAGCTGTTTTTT
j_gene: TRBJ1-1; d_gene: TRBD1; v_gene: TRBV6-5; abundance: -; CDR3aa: CASTLTGGFLTEAFF; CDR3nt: TGTGCCAGCACCTTGACAGGGGGCTTTTTAACTGAAGCTTTCTTT
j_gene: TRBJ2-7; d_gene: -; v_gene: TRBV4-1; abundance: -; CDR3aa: CASSQERNPPWQYF; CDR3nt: TGCGCCAGCAGCCAAGAAAGGAACCCTCCCTGGCAGTACTTC
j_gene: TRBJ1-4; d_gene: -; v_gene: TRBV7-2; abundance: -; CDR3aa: CASSLIRGSTNEKLFF; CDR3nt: TGTGCCAGCAGCTTAATTAGGGGATCCACTAATGAAAAACTGTTTTTT
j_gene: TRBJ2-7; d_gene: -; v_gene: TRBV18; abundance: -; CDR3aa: CASSPGAYYEQYF; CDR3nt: TGTGCCAGCTCACCCGGGGCCTATTACGAGCAGTACTTC
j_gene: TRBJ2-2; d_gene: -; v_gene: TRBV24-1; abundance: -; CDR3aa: CATSPPDRNTGELFF; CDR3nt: TGTGCCACCAGTCCGCCGGACAGGAACACCGGGGAGCTGTTTTTT
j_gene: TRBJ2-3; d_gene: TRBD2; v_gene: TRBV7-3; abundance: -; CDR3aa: CASSLSILAGGPDTQYF; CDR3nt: TGTGCCAGCAGCTTAAGTATTCTAGCGGGAGGTCCAGATACGCAGTATTTT
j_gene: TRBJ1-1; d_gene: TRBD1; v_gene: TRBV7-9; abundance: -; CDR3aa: CASSRTGDTEAFF; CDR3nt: TGTGCCAGCAGCAGGACAGGGGACACTGAAGCTTTCTTT
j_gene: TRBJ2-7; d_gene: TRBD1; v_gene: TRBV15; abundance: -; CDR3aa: CATSRDTGTGGDEQYF; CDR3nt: TGTGCCACCAGCAGAGATACCGGGACAGGGGGCGACGAGCAGTACTTC
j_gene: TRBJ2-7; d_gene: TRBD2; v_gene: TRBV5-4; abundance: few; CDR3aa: CASSSRLAGGSSYEQYF; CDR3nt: TGTGCCAGCAGCTCACGGCTAGCGGGGGGGAGCTCCTACGAGCAGTACTTC
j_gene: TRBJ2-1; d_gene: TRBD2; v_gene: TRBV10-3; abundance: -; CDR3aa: CAIRGLAGALSSYNEQFF; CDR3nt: TGTGCCATCAGGGGACTAGCGGGAGCCCTCAGCTCCTACAATGAGCAGTTCTTC
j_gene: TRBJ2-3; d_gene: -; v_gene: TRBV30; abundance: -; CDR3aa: CAWQRVAGADTQYF; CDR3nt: TGTGCCTGGCAAAGGGTAGCCGGAGCAGATACGCAGTATTTT
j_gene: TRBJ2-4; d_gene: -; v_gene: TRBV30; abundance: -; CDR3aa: CGGRLKNIQYF; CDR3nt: TGTGGTGGGCGACTGAAAAACATTCAGTACTTC
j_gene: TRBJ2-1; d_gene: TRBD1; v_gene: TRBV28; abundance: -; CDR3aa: CASSFPGTGGYNEQFF; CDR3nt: TGTGCCAGCAGTTTCCCCGGGACAGGGGGTTACAATGAGCAGTTCTTC
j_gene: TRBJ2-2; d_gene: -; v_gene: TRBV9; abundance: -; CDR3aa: CASSFLGGGERTGELFF; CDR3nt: TGTGCCAGCAGCTTCCTGGGAGGTGGGGAGCGCACCGGGGAGCTGTTTTTT
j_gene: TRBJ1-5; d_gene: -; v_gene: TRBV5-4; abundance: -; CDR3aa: CASSLEGSNQPQHF; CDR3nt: TGTGCCAGCAGCTTGGAGGGTAGCAATCAGCCCCAGCATTTT
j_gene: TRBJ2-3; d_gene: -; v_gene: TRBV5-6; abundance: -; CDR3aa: CASSSSGYTDTQYF; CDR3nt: TGTGCCAGCAGTTCAAGCGGATACACAGATACGCAGTATTTT
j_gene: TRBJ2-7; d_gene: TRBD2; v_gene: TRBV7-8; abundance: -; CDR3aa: CASSKDGTSGSYEQYF; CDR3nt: TGTGCCAGCAGCAAAGACGGGACTAGCGGGAGTTACGAGCAGTACTTC
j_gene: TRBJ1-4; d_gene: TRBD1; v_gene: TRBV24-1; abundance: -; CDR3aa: CATSDQGQPKEKLFF; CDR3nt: TGTGCCACCAGTGACCAGGGACAGCCCAAGGAAAAACTGTTTTTT
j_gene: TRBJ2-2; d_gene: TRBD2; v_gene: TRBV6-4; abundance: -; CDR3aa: CASSEGPGLAGAGELFF; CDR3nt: TGTGCCAGCAGTGAAGGTCCCGGGCTAGCGGGGGCCGGGGAGCTGTTTTTT
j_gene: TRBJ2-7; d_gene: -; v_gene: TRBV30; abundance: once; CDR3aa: CAWSRGRSYEQYF; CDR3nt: TGTGCCTGGAGTAGGGGACGGTCCTACGAGCAGTACTTC
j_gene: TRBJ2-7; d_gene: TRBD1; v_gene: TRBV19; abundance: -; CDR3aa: CASKDRVGPYEQYF; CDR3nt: TGTGCCAGTAAAGACAGGGTGGGCCCCTACGAGCAGTACTTC
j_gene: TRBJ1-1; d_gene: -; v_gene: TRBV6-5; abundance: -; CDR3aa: CASSPPGQLNTEAFF; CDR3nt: TGTGCCAGCAGTCCCCCGGGACAATTGAACACTGAAGCTTTCTTT
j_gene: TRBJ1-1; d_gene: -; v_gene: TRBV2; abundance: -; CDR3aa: CASSAQQVPNTEAFF; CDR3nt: TGTGCCAGCAGTGCACAACAGGTCCCGAACACTGAAGCTTTCTTT
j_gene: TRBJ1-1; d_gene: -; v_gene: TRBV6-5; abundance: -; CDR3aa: CASSFQGRTSTEAFF; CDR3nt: TGTGCCAGCAGTTTCCAAGGCCGCACGAGCACTGAAGCTTTCTTT
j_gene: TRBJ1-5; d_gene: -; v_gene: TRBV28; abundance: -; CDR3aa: CAGRDPNQPQHF; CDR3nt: TGTGCCGGCCGGGACCCCAATCAGCCCCAGCATTTT
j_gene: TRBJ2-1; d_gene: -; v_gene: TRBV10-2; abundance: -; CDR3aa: CASEGYNEQFF; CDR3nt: TGCGCCAGTGAGGGGTACAATGAGCAGTTCTTC
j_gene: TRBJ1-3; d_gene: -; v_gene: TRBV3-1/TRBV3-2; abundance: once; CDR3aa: CASSLPSGNTIYF; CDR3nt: TGTGCCAGCAGCCTTCCCTCTGGAAACACCATATATTTT
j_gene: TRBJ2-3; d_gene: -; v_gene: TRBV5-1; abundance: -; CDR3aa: CASSLRDLTDTQYF; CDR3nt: TGCGCCAGCAGCCTCCGGGACCTCACAGATACGCAGTATTTT
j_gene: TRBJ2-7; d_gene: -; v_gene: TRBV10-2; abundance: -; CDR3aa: CASSDSTYEQYF; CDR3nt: TGCGCCAGCAGCGACAGCACCTACGAGCAGTACTTC
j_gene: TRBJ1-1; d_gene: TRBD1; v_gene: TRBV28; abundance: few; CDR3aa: CASRTGGTNTEAFF; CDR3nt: TGTGCCAGCAGGACAGGGGGAACCAACACTGAAGCTTTCTTT
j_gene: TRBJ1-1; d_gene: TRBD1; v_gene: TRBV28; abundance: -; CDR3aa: CASSSLTGGNTEAFF; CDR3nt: TGTGCCAGCAGCTCCTTGACAGGGGGGAACACTGAAGCTTTCTTT
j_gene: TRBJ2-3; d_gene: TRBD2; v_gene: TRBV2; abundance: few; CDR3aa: CACRTSATDTQYF; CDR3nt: TGTGCCTGCAGGACTAGCGCCACAGATACGCAGTATTTT
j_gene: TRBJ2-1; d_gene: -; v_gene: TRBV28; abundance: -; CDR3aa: CATTHREQFF; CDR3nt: TGTGCCACCACCCATAGGGAGCAGTTCTTC
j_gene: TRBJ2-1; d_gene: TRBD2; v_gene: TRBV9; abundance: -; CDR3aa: CASSVVAGAYNEQFF; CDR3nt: TGTGCCAGCAGCGTAGTAGCGGGAGCCTACAATGAGCAGTTCTTC
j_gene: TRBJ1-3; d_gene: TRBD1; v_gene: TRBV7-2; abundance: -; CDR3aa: CASSTGGSGNTIYF; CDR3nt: TGTGCCAGCAGCACAGGGGGCTCTGGAAACACCATATATTTT
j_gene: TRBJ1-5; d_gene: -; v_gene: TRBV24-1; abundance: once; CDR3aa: CATSSAGETSNQPQHF; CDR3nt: TGTGCCACCAGTTCCGCCGGGGAAACTAGCAATCAGCCCCAGCATTTT
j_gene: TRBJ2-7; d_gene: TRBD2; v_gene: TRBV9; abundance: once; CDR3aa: CASSESGRPYEQYF; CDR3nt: TGTGCCAGCAGCGAGAGCGGGAGGCCCTACGAGCAGTACTTC
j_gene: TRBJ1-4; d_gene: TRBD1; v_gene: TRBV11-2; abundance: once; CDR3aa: CASSPGGTGKLFF; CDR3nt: TGTGCCAGCAGCCCCGGGGGGACAGGGAAACTGTTTTTT